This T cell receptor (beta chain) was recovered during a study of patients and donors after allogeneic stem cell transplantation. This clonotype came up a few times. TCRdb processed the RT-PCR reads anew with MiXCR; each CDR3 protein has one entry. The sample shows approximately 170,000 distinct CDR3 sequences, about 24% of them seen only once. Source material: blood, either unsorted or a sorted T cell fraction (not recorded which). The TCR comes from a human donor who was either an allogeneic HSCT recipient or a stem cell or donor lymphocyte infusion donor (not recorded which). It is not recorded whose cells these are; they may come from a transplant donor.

The CDR3 nucleotides are TGCAGTGCTAGAGTGAGGGACCTCAATCAGCCCCAGCATTTT. It codes for CSARVRDLNQPQHF. The gene calls are TRBV20-1 and TRBJ1-5; possibly TRBD1 for D (5 bases). The V end was cut by 1 base, the J end by 3 bases, with 10 bases between. This CDR3 is 14 amino acids long. CDR1 is DFQATT, CDR2 SNEGSKA, per germline (reference sequence).